A single sample is the source of the 32 T cell receptor beta chains below, sequenced in a study. Each CDR3 protein is one row after TCRdb ran MiXCR on the 5' RACE reads. Of tens of thousands of distinct CDR3 sequences listed, about 25% were seen once; the top ten hold around 3%. Sequences were obtained from tumor-infiltrating naive CD4+ T cells sorted from the breast tumor. Regarding subset: naive CD4+ T cells, CD4+CD45RA+CD25-. Receptors originate from a female donor with breast cancer.

The table lists this clonotype with a few counts. The chain employs TRBV28 and TRBJ2-7; 9 bases agree with TRBD1. V dropped 10 bases and J dropped 0; count of bases not matched to a gene: 7. The CDR3 has 14 amino acids. Per germline, CDR1 MDHEN and CDR2 SYDVKM. In DNA, the CDR3 is TGTGCCATCGAAGACAGGGGGAGCTCCTACGAGCAGTACTTC. Protein: CAIEDRGSSYEQYF.

This clonotype has only a few counts. The CDR3 sequence is CASSLGGPVGNTIYF. The CDR3 DNA reads TGTGCCAGCAGCTTAGGAGGGCCCGTGGGAAACACCATATATTTT. This sequence joins TRBV11-2 and TRBJ1-3; D remains ambiguous. CDR3 length equals 15 residues. Trimming removed 1 base at V and 4 bases at J, with 11 bases between. The germline CDR1 and CDR2 sequences are SGHAT and FQNNGV.

This clonotype was counted a few times. This chain links TRBV9 with TRBJ2-2; D unresolved. Per the germline V gene, CDR1 is SGDLS and CDR2 is YYNGEE. The CDR3 contains 15 residues. Trimming took 4 bases from V and 2 from J, leaving 12 bases between them. The CDR3 here is CASSPRPDNTGELFF. CDR3 bases: TGTGCCAGCAGCCCCAGACCGGACAACACCGGGGAGCTGTTTTTT.

CDR3 in DNA: TGCGCCAGCAGCGCCGGGACAGTGAACACTGAAGCTTTCTTT. Its translation: CASSAGTVNTEAFF. The V and J genes are TRBV5-1 and TRBJ1-1; 7 nucleotides line up with TRBD1. The CDR3 length is 14 residues. Per the germline V gene, CDR1 is SGHRS and CDR2 is YFSETQ. V gave up 4 bases and J gave up 0 bases; unmatched junction bases: 3. The variable domain in full, with the rest retrieved from reference TRBV5-1 and TRBJ1-1, is KAGVTQTPRYLIKTRGQQVTLSCSPISGHRSVSWYQQTPGQGLQFLFEYFSETQRNKGNFPGRFSGRQFSNSRSEMNVSTLELGDSALYLCASSAGTVNTEAFFGQGTRLTVV.

The rearrangement uses TRBV29-1 and TRBJ1-2; the D is unclear. V lost 3 bases to trimming and J lost 12 bases, with 8 bases between them. The CDR3 is 9 amino acids. The germline gives CDR1 SQVTM, CDR2 ANQGSEA. The CDR3 coding sequence is TGCAGCGTTGATCCCCGGCACACCTTC. This gives the protein CSVDPRHTF.

The table lists this clonotype with a few counts. This chain uses TRBV4-3 with TRBJ1-3; D uncertain. The V and J ends lost 0 bases and 2 bases respectively, with 11 bases between them. In germline, CDR1 is LGHNA, CDR2 YSLEER. CDR3 length equals 16 residues. Written as DNA, the CDR3 is TGCGCCAGCAGCCAAGAAAAACAGAACCCTGGAAACACCATATATTTT. Protein: CASSQEKQNPGNTIYF.

This chain joins TRBV7-2 and TRBJ1-1; the D is unclear. Germline loops: CDR1 SGHTA, CDR2 FQGNSA. This CDR3 region has 13 residues. V dropped 2 bases and J dropped 3 bases, with 7 bases sitting between them. CDR3 nucleotide sequence: TGTGCCAGCAGCTTATCGAGGGACACTGAAGCTTTCTTT. Its protein is CASSLSRDTEAFF.

The rearrangement links TRBV20-1 to TRBJ1-1; D is uncertain. The V and J ends lost 5 bases and 4 bases respectively, with 14 bases between them. The CDR3 contains 13 residues. CDR1 DFQATT and CDR2 SNEGSKA come from the germline V gene (reference sequence). The CDR3 is CSAPDPAGTEAFF. As DNA, the CDR3 is TGCAGTGCTCCTGATCCGGCAGGCACTGAAGCTTTCTTT.

This chain connects TRBV2 to TRBJ2-1, with 7 bases fitting TRBD2. Germline CDR1 is SNHLY and CDR2 is FYNNEI. Trimming cost V 3 bases and J 0 bases; bases outside gene matches: 2. The CDR3 length is 15 residues. Here the CDR3 DNA reads TGTGCCAGCAGTGAGGGACTATTCTCCTACAATGAGCAGTTCTTC. Residues: CASSEGLFSYNEQFF.

This clonotype was observed a few times. This chain joins TRBV5-1 and TRBJ1-5; D ambiguous. The germline gives CDR1 SGHRS, CDR2 YFSETQ. The ends were cut back, 5 bases at V and 0 bases at J, with 6 bases in the middle. The CDR3 is made up of 13 amino acids. CDR3 bases: TGCGCCAGCAGGGAGGGTAGCAATCAGCCCCAGCATTTT. This sequence encodes CASREGSNQPQHF.

The chain employs TRBV9 and TRBJ1-6; no reliable D call. The CDR3 contains 14 residues. Germline V CDR1 and CDR2: SGDLS, YYNGEE. V was cut by 4 bases and J by 6 bases, with 11 bases left in between. Here the CDR3 reads CASSSRALNSPLHF. DNA of the CDR3: TGTGCCAGCAGCTCCCGGGCCCTTAATTCACCCCTCCACTTT.

J is TRBJ2-5 and V is TRBV5-4; 9 bases agree with TRBD1. The germline CDR1 and CDR2 sequences are SGHNT and YYREEE (reference sequence). Losses at the gene ends were 4 bases for V and 5 bases for J; bases not matched to a gene: 6. The CDR3 length is 14 residues. The CDR3 DNA is TGTGCCAGCAGCCGGACAGGGGAGAGGGAGACCCAGTACTTC. As protein: CASSRTGERETQYF.

This clonotype was picked up many times. The chain employs TRBV27 and TRBJ2-1; 11 positions match TRBD2. The CDR3 is 14 residues long. Germline values: CDR1 MNHEY, CDR2 SMNVEV (reference sequence). Unmatched junction bases numbered 1, after V lost 3 bases and J lost 6 bases. For the CDR3, the DNA is TGTGCCAGCAGTTTGGGACTAGCGGCCAATGAGCAGTTCTTC. As protein: CASSLGLAANEQFF.

This clonotype came up many times. J is TRBJ1-2 and V is TRBV12-3 or TRBV12-4, with 8 nucleotides matching TRBD1. The junction had 8 bases not matched to a gene; V was cut back by 6 bases and J by 5 bases. The CDR3 is 14 residues long. The CDR3 reads CASSNRRGLYGYTF. The CDR3 nucleotides are TGTGCCAGCAGCAACCGCAGGGGGCTATATGGCTACACCTTC.

The chain links TRBV6-1 to TRBJ1-1, with 9 bases identical to TRBD1. The germline CDR1 and CDR2 sequences are MNHNS and SASEGT. The ends lost 7 bases at V and 4 bases at J; junction bases unmatched: 7. The CDR3 is 14 residues long. The CDR3 is CASTRDRASTEAFF. DNA for the CDR3: TGTGCCAGCACTCGGGACAGGGCGTCCACTGAAGCTTTCTTT.

The chain links TRBV5-1 to TRBJ2-7, with 8 nucleotides matching TRBD2. CDR3 length: 14 residues. V shed 7 bases and J 3 bases; nucleotides not matched to a gene: 9. Germline assignment: CDR1 SGHRS and CDR2 YFSETQ. CDR3 sequence: CASLQAGEYYEQYF. Written as DNA, the CDR3 is TGCGCCAGCTTACAAGCGGGAGAGTACTACGAGCAGTACTTC.

This clonotype came up a few times. V gene TRBV6-5 combines with J gene TRBJ1-4; D uncertain. This CDR3 region has 14 residues. Trimming took off 3 bases at V and 8 bases at J, with 13 bases between the two ends. The germline V gene encodes CDR1 MNHEY and CDR2 SVGAGI. Here the CDR3 reads CASSYGQIGEKLFF. For the CDR3, the DNA is TGTGCCAGCAGTTATGGGCAGATAGGGGAAAAACTGTTTTTT.

This clonotype was seen a few times. The CDR3 reads CASSSLVGGYTF. Here the CDR3 DNA reads TGTGCCAGCAGCTCTTTGGTAGGGGGCTACACCTTC. This chain connects TRBV5-4 to TRBJ1-2; D is ambiguous. This CDR3 region has 12 residues. CDR1 and CDR2 (germline): SGHNT, YYREEE (reference sequence). The V end lost 3 bases, the J end lost 8 bases, and 11 bases lay between the germline ends. The full variable domain, in which reference TRBV5-4 and TRBJ1-2 provide the parts outside the CDR3, is ETGVTQSPTHLIKTRGQQVTLRCSSQSGHNTVSWYQQALGQGPQFIFQYYREEENGRGNFPPRFSGLQFPNYSSELNVNALELDDSALYLCASSSLVGGYTFGSGTRLTVV.

The V and J genes are TRBV9 and TRBJ2-7, with unresolved D. From germline, CDR1 is SGDLS and CDR2 YYNGEE. The V gene lost 4 bases and the J gene lost 3 bases, with 11 bases spanning the gap. The CDR3 is made up of 13 amino acids. The CDR3 spells CASSLHSDYEQYF. CDR3 nucleotide sequence: TGTGCCAGCAGCCTACACAGTGACTACGAGCAGTACTTC.

This clonotype was picked up many times. V and J are TRBV6-5 and TRBJ1-5; D might be TRBD1 (6 bases). Germline lookup yields CDR1 MNHEY and CDR2 SVGAGI. Trimming shortened V by 5 bases and J by 5 bases, and 16 bases separated the two germline ends. The CDR3 extends over 15 amino acids. This CDR3 reads CASSPNRDTYQPQHF. As DNA, the CDR3 is TGTGCCAGCAGTCCCAACCGGGACACCTATCAGCCCCAGCATTTT.

A note on this clonotype: It is likely a read error, because the conserved phenylalanine at the end of the CDR3 is missing. The chain is built from TRBV6-5 and TRBJ1-1; 7 nucleotides align to TRBD1. The V gene's germline CDR1 is MNHEY and CDR2 SVGAGI. This CDR3 is built from 15 residues. CDR3 sequence reads: CSSIYQGDRVAEAFL. The CDR3 DNA follows: TGTTCCAGCATCTACCAAGGTGACAGGGTGGCTGAAGCTTTCCTT.

V usage is TRBV4-3 and J usage is TRBJ2-7; the D gene could be TRBD1 or TRBD2 (7 bases each). V was trimmed by 0 bases and J by 7 bases, leaving 13 bases between them. CDR3 length equals 14 residues. Germline V gene data show CDR1 as LGHNA and CDR2 as YSLEER. DNA of the CDR3: TGCGCCAGCAGCCAAGATTGGCAGGGGGGGGAGCAGTACTTC. It yields the protein CASSQDWQGGEQYF.

This clonotype appeared a few times. The chain recombines TRBV4-1 with TRBJ2-1, with D maybe TRBD2 (5 bases). Germline V lookup: CDR1 MGHRA, CDR2 YSYEKL. V dropped 1 base and J dropped 5 bases, with 15 bases sitting between them. The CDR3 runs 16 residues. CDR3 DNA: TGCGCCAGCAGCCAAGTTCTGCGGAGGACCCACAATGAGCAGTTCTTC. This sequence encodes CASSQVLRRTHNEQFF.

This clonotype has only a few counts. This chain links TRBV24-1 with TRBJ2-3; 16 positions agree with TRBD2. The J segment lost 3 bases and the V segment lost 3 bases, leaving 8 bases of the junction unmatched. Looked up from germline, CDR1 is KGHDR and CDR2 is SFDVKD. The CDR3 is 19 amino acids. The CDR3 DNA sequence: TGTGCCACCAGTGATCCTACCCCGGGACTAGCGGGAGGGACAGATACGCAGTATTTT. Amino acids: CATSDPTPGLAGGTDTQYF.

The chain uses TRBV6-5 and TRBJ1-2; D is unclear. The CDR3 contains 13 residues. V lost 2 bases to trimming and J lost 6 bases, with 10 bases between them. Germline V gene data show CDR1 as MNHEY and CDR2 as SVGAGI. CDR3 sequence reads: CASSYVLSDGYTF. CDR3 sequence (DNA): TGTGCCAGCAGTTACGTTCTTTCCGATGGCTACACCTTC.

This clonotype was seen a few times. A read error may account for a junction end that differs from germline. The chain links TRBV20-1 to TRBJ2-1; TRBD2 matches at 8 bases. CDR3 length: 14 residues. CDR1 is DFQATT and CDR2 is SNEGSKA in the germline V gene (reference sequence). The CDR3 loop reads CGATKAGAFNEQFF. CDR3 sequence (DNA): TGCGGTGCTACAAAAGCGGGAGCCTTCAATGAGCAGTTCTTC.

This clonotype was observed a few times. This rearrangement joins TRBV28 to TRBJ1-6, with D hard to call. The CDR3 length is 15 residues. The V end was cut by 1 base, the J end by 5 bases, with 9 bases between. Per the germline V gene, CDR1 is MDHEN and CDR2 is SYDVKM. CDR3: CASSLSGLNNSPLHF. CDR3 nucleotides: TGTGCCAGCAGTTTATCAGGCCTCAATAATTCACCCCTCCACTTT.

The CDR3 sequence is CASSQSPEETQYF. The CDR3 DNA reads as TGTGCCAGCAGCCAATCCCCCGAGGAGACCCAGTACTTC. This chain connects TRBV3-1 to TRBJ2-5; no clear D. The CDR3 length is 13 residues. Trimming removed 2 bases from V and 5 bases from J, with 9 bases in between. Germline V gene sequence: CDR1 LGHDT, CDR2 YNNKEL (reference sequence).

This clonotype was seen more than once but under ten times. The genes are TRBV20-1 and TRBJ1-2, with 7 positions matching TRBD1. Trimming removed 6 bases from V and 9 bases from J; junction bases left unmatched: 7. The CDR3 is 11 amino acids. Germline CDR1 is DFQATT and CDR2 is SNEGSKA (reference sequence). In DNA, the CDR3 is TGCAGTGCGGACCGACAGGGACGCTACACCTTC. Translation: CSADRQGRYTF.

The genes are TRBV12-3 or TRBV12-4 and TRBJ1-2, with 10 bases aligning to TRBD1. V lost 3 bases to trimming and J lost 7 bases; unmatched junction nucleotides: 2. The CDR3 has 13 residues. CDR3 loop: CASSLGQGSGYTF. The CDR3 DNA reads as TGTGCCAGCAGTTTGGGACAGGGGAGTGGCTACACCTTC.

In its sample, this clonotype was seen a few times. The chain uses TRBV10-3 and TRBJ2-7; D is unclear. V was clipped by 7 bases and J by 3 bases, with 16 bases between them. Germline-derived CDR1 and CDR2 are ENHRY and SYGVKD. CDR3 length equals 14 residues. The CDR3 spells CAITPTALFYEQYF. The DNA for the CDR3 is TGTGCCATCACCCCAACGGCTCTCTTCTACGAGCAGTACTTC.

This clonotype was picked up many times. The rearrangement uses TRBV5-6 and TRBJ1-2; D not resolved. CDR3 size: 16 residues. Germline CDR1 is SGHDT and CDR2 is YYEEEE. Deletions cut 4 bases from V and 1 base from J, with 17 bases between. In DNA, the CDR3 is TGTGCCAGCAGCCTATTAATGGCGTGGGATAACTATGGCTACACCTTC. Its protein product is CASSLLMAWDNYGYTF.